Reported below is one T cell receptor beta chain. One end of the junction fails to match germline, which may point to a read error. The sample has other DNA sequences that encode this CDR3 too. The CDR3 spans 16 residues. Germline CDR1 and CDR2: SGHTA and FQGNSA. Per the authors' pipeline: Amplification with reference gene primers provided the estimates of nucleated cell counts. Here immunoSEQ multiplex PCR was the method, and the copy in TCRdb shows in-frame clones only, minus some. Clone size and V and J calls were adopted from that table, with D and trimming inferred from the DNA. The sample shows roughly 250,000 clones, around 90% of them seen only once. This sample is drawn from a study of blood T cell repertoires in COVID-19.

The sample comprised PBMCs or T cells enriched from blood (not recorded which). This TCR derives from a woman in her 40s who had been exposed to COVID-19. The chain employs TRBV7-2 and TRBJ2-1; 12 bases are a match to TRBD2. The CDR3 sequence is CASSLTGTSGSNEQFF. As DNA, the CDR3 is TGTGCTAGCAGCTTGACCGGGACTAGCGGGTCCAATGAGCAGTTCTTC.